The clone carrying this TCR beta chain was recorded once. The V gene's germline CDR1 is MNHEY and CDR2 SMNVEV (reference sequence). The CDR3 has 16 amino acids. V shed 5 bases and J 9 bases; nucleotides not matched to a gene: 13. This sample stems from a study of neoadjuvant anti-PD-1 for oral cavity cancer. Assay used: immunoSEQ multiplex PCR; TCRdb lists only in-frame clones, some missing. The profile shows about 79,000 clones, 65% to 85% of them singletons. This sequence was found in a person between 40 and 85 years old with oral cavity squamous cell carcinoma. Sequences were derived from PBMCs, sampled before nivolumab (anti-PD-1) treatment. The genes are TRBV27 and TRBJ2-2; 9 positions agree with TRBD2. The chain's CDR3 is CASSPRGAGGTRELFF. For the CDR3, the DNA is TGTGCCAGCAGTCCTAGGGGAGCGGGAGGTACCCGGGAGCTGTTTTTT.